Each of the 19 T cell receptor beta chains below was sequenced from the same sample in a study of post-analysis software for immune sequencing data. Study-level findings and limits: About five TRBV segments occurring more often in patients than controls included TRBV5-6, TRBV5-1 and TRBV20-1.

For these receptors, no antigen is known. Every TCR beta cDNA library bore unique molecular identifiers. Each CDR3 protein gets one entry after TCRdb re-called the PCR reads with MiXCR. This table holds roughly 870,000 distinct CDR3 sequences, about 50% found once. Sequenced: blood. The receptors here all came from a girl aged 10 to 17 with multiple sclerosis.

CDR3 protein: CASSFRFVGGYTF. CDR3 bases: TGTGCCAGCAGTTTCCGTTTCGTAGGCGGCTACACCTTC. The chain has TRBV12-3 or TRBV12-4 and TRBJ1-2; no clear D. The V and J ends lost 3 bases and 8 bases respectively, with 13 bases between them. CDR3 length: 13 residues.

This clonotype was counted between two and nine times. The chain uses TRBV7-6 and TRBJ2-7; 7 positions agree with TRBD1. The CDR3 spans 14 residues. Germline values: CDR1 SGHVS, CDR2 FNYEAQ. The V segment lost 5 bases and the J segment 4 bases; nucleotides outside the gene matches: 8. CDR3 DNA sequence: TGTGCCAGCAGCCCACGATGGGGACAGTACGAGCAGTACTTC. Protein: CASSPRWGQYEQYF.

The rearrangement uses TRBV12-3 or TRBV12-4 and TRBJ2-1; a weak D match, TRBD1 (6 bases). This CDR3 contains 12 residues. V lost 4 bases and J 5 bases, leaving 6 bases between the germline ends. The CDR3 loop is CASSWDNNEQFF. DNA for the CDR3: TGTGCCAGCAGTTGGGACAACAATGAGCAGTTCTTC.

The gene calls are TRBV29-1 and TRBJ2-1, with D tentatively TRBD1 (5 bases). Germline V gives CDR1 SQVTM, CDR2 ANQGSEA. CDR3 length equals 14 residues. With 3 bases removed from V and 1 base from J, the gap between germline ends came to 10 bases. The CDR3 DNA follows: TGCAGCGTTGACCTTAGGGGATCCTACAATGAGCAGTTCTTC. Residues: CSVDLRGSYNEQFF.

This clonotype was observed once. The V and J genes are TRBV7-9 and TRBJ1-1; possible D gene TRBD1, 5 bases. Germline lookup yields CDR1 SEHNR and CDR2 FQNEAQ (reference sequence). The germline V and J ends were trimmed by 1 base and 0 bases, with 15 bases remaining between them. The CDR3 has 17 amino acids. CDR3 residues: CASSLGRRTQLNTEAFF. The CDR3, as DNA: TGTGCCAGCAGCTTAGGCCGCAGGACACAACTGAACACTGAAGCTTTCTTT.

The V and J genes are TRBV29-1 and TRBJ1-1; D is unresolved. The CDR3 spans 14 residues. V was clipped by 1 base and J by 8 bases, with 17 bases between them. Germline V gene sequence: CDR1 SQVTM, CDR2 ANQGSEA. DNA for the CDR3: TGCAGCGTTGAAGGACCTTCCCCGAACGCGGAAGCTTTCTTT. This sequence encodes CSVEGPSPNAEAFF.

This clonotype was counted between two and nine times. J is TRBJ2-7 and V is TRBV20-1; possibly TRBD2 for D (6 bases). The CDR3 is made up of 14 amino acids. Trimming took 0 bases from V and 0 from J, leaving 9 bases between them. CDR1 is DFQATT, CDR2 SNEGSKA, per germline (reference sequence). The CDR3 loop is CSARDAGISYEQYF. The CDR3 DNA follows: TGCAGTGCTAGAGATGCGGGAATCTCCTACGAGCAGTACTTC.

This clonotype occurred a few times. The rearrangement links TRBV27 to TRBJ2-5; maybe TRBD1 (5 bases). Judging by the DNA end, TRBJ2-7 fits better; the J call may be wrong. The CDR3 has 14 residues. Germline CDR1 MNHEY, CDR2 SMNVEV (reference sequence). CDR3 DNA: TGTGCCAGCAGTCCGTGGGTAGGGGCACACGAGCAGTACTTC. It encodes CASSPWVGAHEQYF.

V and J are TRBV29-1 and TRBJ2-3, with 12 bases lining up with TRBD2. V lost 8 bases to trimming and J lost 5 bases; unmatched junction nucleotides: 5. Germline V gene lookup returns CDR1 SQVTM and CDR2 ANQGSEA. This CDR3 has 13 amino acids. The chain's CDR3 is CSSSGRAKDTQYF. CDR3 nucleotide sequence: TGCAGCTCTAGCGGGAGGGCCAAAGATACGCAGTATTTT.

This clonotype came up a few times. V gene TRBV3-1 combines with J gene TRBJ2-7, with D hard to call. Deletions cut 2 bases from V and 2 bases from J, with 10 bases between. Germline CDR1 reads LGHDT; CDR2 reads YNNKEL (reference sequence). This CDR3 comprises 14 residues. CDR3 sequence (DNA): TGTGCCAGCAGCCAAAAGCTCACCGCCTACGAGCAGTACTTC. Translation gives CASSQKLTAYEQYF.

This chain joins TRBV6-5 and TRBJ1-5; D remains ambiguous. CDR1 is MNHEY, CDR2 SVGAGI, per germline. The V and J ends lost 4 bases and 4 bases respectively, with 14 bases between them. This CDR3 region has 15 residues. CDR3 nucleotide sequence: TGTGCCAGCAGTTCCTCTGGGATGGGGAATCAGCCCCAGCATTTT. Translating gives CASSSSGMGNQPQHF.

This clonotype was observed a few times. This chain uses TRBV20-1 with TRBJ2-1, with 10 bases matching TRBD1. Germline V gene sequence: CDR1 DFQATT, CDR2 SNEGSKA (reference sequence). J gave up 4 bases and V 4 bases, and 4 bases lay outside the gene matches. The CDR3 is made up of 14 amino acids. The CDR3 loop reads CSAKPGQGYNEQFF. In nucleotides, the CDR3 is TGCAGTGCTAAGCCGGGACAGGGGTACAATGAGCAGTTCTTC.

Of note for this clonotype: The junction departs from germline at one end; a sequencing error may be responsible. The chain has TRBV5-1 and TRBJ2-6, with D perhaps matching TRBD1 (5 bases). The length of the CDR3 is 19 residues. Germline CDR1 and CDR2: SGHRS and YFSETQ. CDR3 protein: CVSSLNGLTPRAGANVLTF. In DNA form, the CDR3 reads TGCGTCAGCAGCTTGAATGGGCTCACCCCCAGGGCTGGGGCCAACGTCCTGACTTTC.

Regarding this clonotype: Germline is not matched at one junction end, which may reflect a read error. In DNA form, the CDR3 reads TGTGCCACCTCCAATGAGCAGTGCTTC. Translating it yields CATSNEQCF. V gene TRBV15 combines with J gene TRBJ2-1; D gene ambiguous. The CDR3 covers 9 residues. Germline V gene sequence: CDR1 LNHNV, CDR2 YYDKDF (reference sequence).

The genes are TRBV20-1 and TRBJ2-1, with D perhaps matching TRBD1 or TRBD2 (6 bases each). Germline V gene sequence: CDR1 DFQATT, CDR2 SNEGSKA (reference sequence). The CDR3 has 15 residues. V gave up 6 bases and J gave up 0 bases, with 15 bases separating them. Here the CDR3 reads CSAQTGGLSYNEQFF. DNA of the CDR3: TGCAGTGCCCAAACTGGGGGGCTCTCCTACAATGAGCAGTTCTTC.

This chain uses TRBV7-8 with TRBJ1-2, with D possibly matching TRBD1 (5 bases). V was clipped by 5 bases and J by 2 bases, with 15 bases between them. The CDR3 has 15 residues. Germline V gives CDR1 SGHVS, CDR2 FQNEAQ. The DNA for the CDR3 is TGTGCCAGCAGCACCCCCGGCAGGGTGAACTATGGCTACACCTTC. Its translation: CASSTPGRVNYGYTF.

Here the CDR3 reads CASSLDRGVTDTQYF. The CDR3 nucleotides are TGTGCCAGCAGCTTGGACAGGGGAGTAACAGATACGCAGTATTTT. The V gene is TRBV7-9, the J gene TRBJ2-3, with TRBD1 matching over 9 bases. This CDR3 has 15 amino acids. V shed 3 bases and J 3 bases; nucleotides not matched to a gene: 4. Germline CDR1 and CDR2: SEHNR and FQNEAQ (reference sequence).

V gene TRBV20-1 combines with J gene TRBJ2-7; D not resolved. V dropped 0 bases and J dropped 4 bases, with 16 bases sitting between them. Germline CDR1 DFQATT, CDR2 SNEGSKA (reference sequence). The length of the CDR3 is 15 residues. Written as DNA, the CDR3 is TGCAGTGCTAGAGATCAACGGAATTCGCAGTACGAGCAGTACTTC. It specifies CSARDQRNSQYEQYF.

This clonotype was seen just once. V and J are TRBV7-2 and TRBJ1-6; TRBD1 matches 11 bases. The CDR3 runs to 19 residues. The germline V gene encodes CDR1 SGHTA and CDR2 FQGNSA. The trim removed 9 bases at V and 7 bases at J, leaving 20 bases unmatched. The chain's CDR3 is CASSPVIWTGGDWNSPLHF. The CDR3 DNA reads TGTGCCAGTAGCCCCGTTATATGGACAGGGGGCGATTGGAATTCACCCCTCCACTTT.